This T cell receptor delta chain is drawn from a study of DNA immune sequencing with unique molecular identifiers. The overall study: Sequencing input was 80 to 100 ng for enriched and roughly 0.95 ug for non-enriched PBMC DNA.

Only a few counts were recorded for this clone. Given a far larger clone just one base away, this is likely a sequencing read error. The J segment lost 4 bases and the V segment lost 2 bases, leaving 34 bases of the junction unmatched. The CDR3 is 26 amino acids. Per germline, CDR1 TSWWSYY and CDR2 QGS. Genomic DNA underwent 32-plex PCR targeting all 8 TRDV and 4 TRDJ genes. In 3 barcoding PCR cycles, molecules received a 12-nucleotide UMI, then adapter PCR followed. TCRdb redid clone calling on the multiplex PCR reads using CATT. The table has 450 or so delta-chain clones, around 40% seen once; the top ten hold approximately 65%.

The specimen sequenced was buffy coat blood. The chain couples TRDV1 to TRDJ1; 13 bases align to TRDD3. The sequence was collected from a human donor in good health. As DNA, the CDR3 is TGTGCTCTTGGGGAATCGGCCCCCTACCACCCCCCTCACTGGGGGATACGCGGCATACCTCACGATAAACTCATCTTT. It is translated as CALGESAPYHPPHWGIRGIPHDKLIF.